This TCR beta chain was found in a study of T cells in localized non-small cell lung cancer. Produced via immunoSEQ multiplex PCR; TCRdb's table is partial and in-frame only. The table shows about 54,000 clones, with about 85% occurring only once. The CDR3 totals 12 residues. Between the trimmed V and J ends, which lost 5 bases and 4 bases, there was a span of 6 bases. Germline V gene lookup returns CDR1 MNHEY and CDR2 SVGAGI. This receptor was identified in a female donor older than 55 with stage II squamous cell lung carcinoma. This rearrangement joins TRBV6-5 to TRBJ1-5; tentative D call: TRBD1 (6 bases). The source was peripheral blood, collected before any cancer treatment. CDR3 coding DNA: TGTGCCAGCAGTCAGGGGAATCAGCCCCAGCATTTT. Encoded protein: CASSQGNQPQHF.